Presented here are 29 T cell receptor beta chains from one specimen sequenced in a study of regulatory T cells in long-lasting Graves disease. Time point defined: newly diagnosed GD, antithyroid drugs for less than 3 months. Scientists built the TCR library using RNA that was extracted from PBMCs. TCR beta libraries were built with iRepertoire HTBI primers and Arm-PCR of CDR3 regions. TCRdb fed the multiplex PCR reads into MiXCR, producing one record per CDR3 protein. Here the sample spans some 560,000 distinct CDR3 sequences, about 16% being singletons. These data were also filed under a second study, of T cells in Graves' hyperthyroidism and ophthalmopathy.

The material was peripheral blood mononuclear cells (PBMCs), obtained at new diagnosis, from a patient treated with antithyroid drugs. The receptors stem from a woman aged 40 to 65 with Graves disease.

There are a few counts of this clonotype. V is TRBV7-3 and J is TRBJ2-2, with D hard to call. Trimming took 2 bases from V and 2 from J, leaving 6 bases between them. The CDR3 spans 14 residues. Germline V lookup: CDR1 SGHTA, CDR2 FQGTGA. The chain's CDR3 is CASSLLINTGELFF. The CDR3 coding sequence is TGTGCCAGCAGCTTACTCATAAACACCGGGGAGCTGTTTTTT.

This clonotype came up many times. This chain uses TRBV28 with TRBJ1-6, with 7 nucleotides matching TRBD1. Germline assignment: CDR1 MDHEN and CDR2 SYDVKM. V lost 3 bases, J lost 9 bases, and 5 bases stayed unmatched. CDR3 length: 14 amino acids. This CDR3 reads CASSLTGLGSPLHF. As DNA, the CDR3 is TGTGCCAGCAGTTTGACAGGGTTGGGTTCACCCCTCCACTTT.

This clonotype was counted many times. V is TRBV3-1 and J is TRBJ1-5, with no clear D. The germline V gene has CDR1 LGHDT and CDR2 YNNKEL (reference sequence). Between the trimmed V and J ends, which lost 2 bases and 6 bases, there was a span of 17 bases. The CDR3 is 16 residues long. The CDR3 DNA sequence: TGTGCCAGCAGCCAAACTAACAACCCATCCACTCAGCCCCAGCATTTT. It specifies CASSQTNNPSTQPQHF.

This clonotype occurred many times. The V gene is TRBV12-3 or TRBV12-4, the J gene TRBJ1-1, with TRBD1 matching 8 bases. The length of the CDR3 is 15 residues. With V trimmed by 3 bases and J by 5 bases, 8 bases remained unmatched. This CDR3 reads CASSLTQGGMTEAFF. The CDR3 bases are TGTGCCAGCAGTTTGACACAGGGGGGGATGACTGAAGCTTTCTTT.

In this sample, this clonotype turned up many times. The CDR3 loop reads CASRDWTSGGFRDTQYF. The CDR3 DNA reads as TGTGCCAGCAGAGATTGGACTAGCGGGGGGTTCAGGGATACGCAGTATTTT. The rearrangement joins TRBV2 to TRBJ2-3; 14 nucleotides align to TRBD2. J gave up 6 bases and V 6 bases, and 11 bases lay outside the gene matches. CDR3 length: 17 residues. From germline, CDR1 is SNHLY and CDR2 FYNNEI.

Details on this clonotype: Sequence at one end of the junction differs from germline and may be a read error. CDR3 nucleotides: TGTGCCTGGAGTCGAAATGGGCAGTTCTTC. Protein product: CAWSRNGQFF. V is TRBV30 and J is TRBJ2-1; no clear D gene. The CDR3 contains 10 residues. The V gene's germline CDR1 is GTSNPN and CDR2 SVGIG (reference sequence). The full variable domain, its missing parts supplied by reference TRBV30 and TRBJ2-1, is SQTIHQWPATLVQPVGSPLSLECTVEGTSNPNLYWYRQAAGRGLQLLFYSVGIGQISSEVPQNLSASRPQDRQFILSSKKLLLSDSGFYLCAWSRNGQFFGPGTRLTVL.

This clonotype was picked up many times. The chain combines TRBV7-9 with TRBJ1-1, with a weak D call TRBD1 (6 bases). The CDR3 sequence is 12 residues long. The germline gives CDR1 SEHNR, CDR2 FQNEAQ (reference sequence). V dropped 1 base and J dropped 11 bases, with 11 bases sitting between them. The CDR3 is CASSLEGGRAFF. In DNA form, the CDR3 reads TGTGCCAGCAGCTTAGAGGGGGGACGGGCTTTCTTT. Complete variable domain (other parts from reference TRBV7-9 and TRBJ1-1): DTGVSQNPRHKITKRGQNVTFRCDPISEHNRLYWYRQTLGQGPEFLTYFQNEAQLEKSRLLSDRFSAERPKGSFSTLEIQRTEQGDSAMYLCASSLEGGRAFFGQGTRLTVV.

This clonotype was counted a few times. The gene calls are TRBV4-2 and TRBJ1-4, with 7 bases matching TRBD1. The trim removed 4 bases at V and 4 bases at J, leaving 9 bases unmatched. The germline CDR1 and CDR2 sequences are LGHNA and YNFKEQ. The CDR3 loop spans 16 amino acids. The CDR3 sequence: CASSLAWDRSNEKLFF. The CDR3, as DNA: TGTGCCAGCAGCCTCGCGTGGGACAGAAGTAATGAAAAACTGTTTTTT.

This clonotype was counted between two and nine times. The rearrangement joins TRBV10-3 to TRBJ2-1; 7 bases line up with TRBD1. This CDR3 region has 12 residues. Germline CDR1 is ENHRY and CDR2 is SYGVKD. The ends lost 7 bases at V and 7 bases at J; junction bases unmatched: 4. CDR3 DNA sequence: TGTGCCATCACAGACAGGGCTAATGAGCAGTTCTTC. It yields the protein CAITDRANEQFF.

There are many counts of this clonotype. The gene calls are TRBV6-1 and TRBJ1-1; perhaps TRBD1 as D (5 bases). The CDR3 has 13 residues. Germline CDR1 and CDR2: MNHNS and SASEGT. Deletions cut 1 base from V and 4 bases from J, with 7 bases between. The CDR3 DNA is TGTGCCAGCAGTGAAGGCAGGGCCACTGAAGCTTTCTTT. Its protein product is CASSEGRATEAFF.

The chain combines TRBV7-9 with TRBJ2-5; D is unresolved. The closer fit of TRBJ2-1 to the DNA end suggests the J call may be wrong. This CDR3 contains 14 residues. The germline CDR1 and CDR2 sequences are SEHNR and FQNEAQ (reference sequence). The CDR3 is CASSLVALQETQFF. The DNA of the CDR3 is TGTGCCAGCAGCTTAGTGGCACTCCAAGAGACCCAGTTCTTC.

In this sample, this clonotype turned up many times. The chain recombines TRBV6-2 or TRBV6-3 with TRBJ1-1, with D uncertain. Germline assignment: CDR1 MNHEY and CDR2 SVGEGT. V was trimmed by 8 bases and J by 0 bases, leaving 13 bases between them. This CDR3 is 14 amino acids long. CDR3 in amino acids: CASSSIDLNTEAFF. As DNA, the CDR3 is TGTGCCAGCTCCTCGATTGATCTGAACACTGAAGCTTTCTTT.

This clonotype was observed a few times. The chain combines TRBV5-1 with TRBJ2-5; D may be TRBD1 (6 bases). Trimming took off 4 bases at V and 4 bases at J, with 20 bases between the two ends. The germline CDR1 and CDR2 sequences are SGHRS and YFSETQ. This CDR3 is 16 amino acids long. The CDR3 spells CASSAWSGQGRETQYF. The CDR3 DNA reads TGCGCCAGCAGCGCCTGGTCGGGGCAGGGGAGAGAGACCCAGTACTTC.

This clonotype was detected ten times or more. The chain is built from TRBV7-9 and TRBJ2-7; maybe TRBD1 (6 bases). This CDR3 comprises 13 residues. V gave up 3 bases and J gave up 2 bases, with 8 bases separating them. Germline V gene sequence: CDR1 SEHNR, CDR2 FQNEAQ (reference sequence). The CDR3 spells CASSLTGAYEQYF. The CDR3 DNA sequence: TGTGCCAGCAGCTTGACAGGAGCCTACGAGCAGTACTTC.

The V gene is TRBV30, the J gene TRBJ2-2; D might be TRBD2 (6 bases). From germline, CDR1 is GTSNPN and CDR2 SVGIG (reference sequence). The CDR3 extends over 16 amino acids. V was trimmed by 5 bases and J by 3 bases, leaving 19 bases between them. For the CDR3, the DNA is TGTGCCTGGGAAAATAACCGGGACTTTTACACCGGGGAGCTGTTTTTT. Its translation: CAWENNRDFYTGELFF.

About this clonotype: Possible read error: a much larger clone is one base away. V is TRBV2 and J is TRBJ1-6; the D is unclear. The germline V gene encodes CDR1 SNHLY and CDR2 FYNNEI. This CDR3 contains 15 residues. The CDR3 protein is CASSESAAQNSPLRF. The CDR3 nucleotides are TGTGCCAGCAGTGAATCGGCGGCCCAAAATTCACCCCTCCGCTTT.

The table lists this clonotype with many counts. The CDR3 reads CASSTGPPVTEAFF. CDR3 nucleotides: TGTGCCAGCAGCACCGGGCCCCCCGTTACTGAAGCTTTCTTT. The V and J genes are TRBV28 and TRBJ1-1; no clear D. Germline V gene data show CDR1 as MDHEN and CDR2 as SYDVKM. There are 14 residues in the CDR3. V lost 6 bases and J 5 bases, leaving 16 bases between the germline ends.

V is TRBV5-1 and J is TRBJ2-1, with a possible D match to TRBD1 (7 bases). With 4 bases removed from V and 8 bases from J, the gap between germline ends came to 16 bases. From germline, CDR1 is SGHRS and CDR2 YFSETQ. CDR3 length: 14 residues. CDR3 sequence reads: CASSGGRGEDEQFF. DNA for the CDR3: TGCGCCAGCAGCGGGGGCAGGGGGGAGGATGAGCAGTTCTTC.

The V gene is TRBV5-5, the J gene TRBJ2-1; TRBD1 agrees at 7 bases. In germline, CDR1 is SGHKS, CDR2 YYEKEE (reference sequence). This CDR3 has 17 residues. Trimming took 0 bases from V and 3 from J; bases not matched to a gene: 9. CDR3 loop: CASSLAGPGGLYNEQFF. DNA of the CDR3: TGTGCCAGCAGCTTGGCTGGTCCAGGGGGTCTCTACAATGAGCAGTTCTTC.

This sequence joins TRBV5-1 and TRBJ2-7, with D hard to call. V was cut by 6 bases and J by 0 bases, with 7 bases left in between. The CDR3 sequence is 12 residues long. Germline CDR1 is SGHRS and CDR2 is YFSETQ. CDR3 residues: CASTESSYEQYF. CDR3 nucleotide sequence: TGCGCCAGCACCGAGAGCTCCTACGAGCAGTACTTC. Filled out from reference TRBV5-1 and TRBJ2-7, the complete variable domain reads KAGVTQTPRYLIKTRGQQVTLSCSPISGHRSVSWYQQTPGQGLQFLFEYFSETQRNKGNFPGRFSGRQFSNSRSEMNVSTLELGDSALYLCASTESSYEQYFGPGTRLTVT.

This clonotype has ten or more counts. The chain joins TRBV3-1 to TRBJ2-3, with D perhaps TRBD2 (6 bases). Germline V gene lookup returns CDR1 LGHDT and CDR2 YNNKEL (reference sequence). This CDR3 has 15 amino acids. The ends were cut back, 0 bases at V and 8 bases at J, with 15 bases in the middle. The CDR3 DNA follows: TGTGCCAGCAGCCAAGAGGATACTCCCGGGGGTACGCAGTATTTT. Translation: CASSQEDTPGGTQYF.

The table lists this clonotype with many counts. The chain combines TRBV5-8 with TRBJ2-5, with D perhaps assigned TRBD1 or TRBD2 (5 bases each). Per the germline V gene, CDR1 is SGHTS and CDR2 is YDEGEE. Deletions cut 2 bases from V and 7 bases from J, with 9 bases between. The CDR3 length is 12 residues. As DNA, the CDR3 is TGTGCCAGCAGCTTTAGTGGGGGGACCCAGTACTTC. Protein sequence: CASSFSGGTQYF.

The rearrangement joins TRBV19 to TRBJ2-3; 9 nucleotides align to TRBD1. Trimming removed 1 base from V and 0 bases from J; junction bases left unmatched: 8. The germline V gene encodes CDR1 LNHDA and CDR2 SQIVND (reference sequence). The CDR3 is 18 amino acids. The CDR3 loop reads CASSIGGGTGFSTDTQYF. DNA of the CDR3: TGTGCCAGTAGTATAGGGGGGGGGACAGGGTTTAGCACAGATACGCAGTATTTT.

This clonotype has just a few counts. At one of its ends the junction is not consistent with the germline gene, which may arise from a read error. The V and J genes are TRBV3-1 and TRBJ1-6, with D unresolved. CDR1 is LGHDT and CDR2 is YNNKEL in the germline V gene (reference sequence). CDR3 length: 15 amino acids. CDR3 nucleotide sequence: TGTGCCAGCAGCCAATCGCCGAGCTATAATCCACCCCTCCACTTT. It is translated as CASSQSPSYNPPLHF. Using reference TRBV3-1 and TRBJ1-6 for the parts outside the CDR3, the full variable domain is DTAVSQTPKYLVTQMGNDKSIKCEQNLGHDTMYWYKQDSKKFLKIMFSYNNKELIINETVPNRFSPKSPDKAHLNLHINSLELGDSAVYFCASSQSPSYNPPLHFGNGTRLTVT.

This clonotype was found a few times. V is TRBV10-3 and J is TRBJ1-1; D is possibly TRBD1 (6 bases). Between the trimmed V and J ends, which lost 3 bases and 6 bases, there was a span of 26 bases. This CDR3 is built from 18 residues. In germline, CDR1 is ENHRY, CDR2 SYGVKD. DNA for the CDR3: TGTGCCATCAGTGATCCGACTGGGGGGGCACAGGGTGGGTCTGAAGCTTTCTTT. Translated: CAISDPTGGAQGGSEAFF.

This clonotype showed up many times. The V and J genes are TRBV6-1 and TRBJ2-7; 9 bases fit TRBD2. CDR3 length: 16 amino acids. Germline trimming cut 2 bases from V and 7 bases from J; bases unmatched to any gene: 12. From germline, CDR1 is MNHNS and CDR2 SASEGT. The CDR3 is CASSEPLAGADREQYF. The CDR3 bases are TGTGCCAGCAGTGAACCCTTAGCGGGGGCTGACAGGGAGCAGTACTTC.

This clonotype occurred many times. V is TRBV6-1 and J is TRBJ1-1; 10 nucleotides agree with TRBD1. Per germline, CDR1 MNHNS and CDR2 SASEGT. CDR3 length: 13 amino acids. The V and J ends lost 7 bases and 5 bases, in that order; junction bases with no gene match: 4. The CDR3 sequence is CASTGTGVTEAFF. The CDR3 DNA reads as TGTGCCAGCACCGGGACAGGGGTGACTGAAGCTTTCTTT.

This clonotype has a count of ten or more. V and J are TRBV2 and TRBJ1-1; D not resolved. Germline-derived CDR1 and CDR2 are SNHLY and FYNNEI. CDR3 length: 12 amino acids. Trimming removed 8 bases at V and 4 bases at J, with 11 bases between. The DNA of the CDR3 is TGTGCCAGCCTGCTCGGGAGCACTGAAGCTTTCTTT. It specifies CASLLGSTEAFF.

Note on this clonotype: This may be a read error, as it is one base from a much larger clone. The V call is TRBV4-1, the J call TRBJ2-1, with D perhaps TRBD1 or TRBD2 (5 bases each). V lost 8 bases to trimming and J lost 10 bases, with 24 bases between them. Per the germline V gene, CDR1 is MGHRA and CDR2 is YSYEKL. This CDR3 is built from 15 residues. The CDR3 DNA sequence: TGCGCCAGCTCCCAAGGGACCGCGAGCTCCTACGAGCAGTTCTTC. Translating gives CASSQGTASSYEQFF.